This T cell receptor beta chain was recovered during a study of T cell changes during pregnancy in multiple sclerosis. Germline CDR1 SGHDT, CDR2 YYEEEE. CDR3 size: 11 residues. V lost 0 bases to trimming and J lost 8 bases, with 5 bases between them. Method: immunoSEQ multiplex PCR; TCRdb's copy keeps in-frame clones and lacks some. This sample yields around 80,000 clones, of which about 90% are seen a single time; approximately 1.4% belongs to the top ten. The chain recombines TRBV5-6 with TRBJ1-1; no reliable D call. This receptor was taken from a female donor with multiple sclerosis, enrolled in a pregnancy study. The specimen was peripheral blood, collected before pregnancy. CDR3 coding DNA: TGTGCCAGCAGCTTGGCCGAGGAAGCTTTCTTT. It is translated as CASSLAEEAFF.